This T cell receptor (beta chain) was captured in a study of blood T cells in healthy people across ages. Of note for this clonotype: The antigen is not known.

Combining a sample-barcoded 5' primer with a J-beta primer mix, a second PCR ran for 7 to 11 cycles. A template-switch adaptor that had 12 random nucleotides put a tag on each cDNA molecule. At least 2.5 million CDR3-containing paired-end reads were obtained per sample. TCRdb passed the 5' RACE reads through MiXCR, listing each CDR3 protein once. Of hundreds of thousands of distinct CDR3 sequences in the sample, just over 55% were seen once. Per the germline V gene, CDR1 is LGHNA and CDR2 is YSLEER. The germline V and J ends were trimmed by 0 bases and 4 bases, with 7 bases remaining between them. The CDR3 extends over 13 amino acids. Study-level points and caveats: CMV status of donors was not determined, possibly confounding expanded clonotype changes.

The rearrangement joins TRBV4-3 to TRBJ2-7; D not resolved. Sequencing was performed on blood. This sequence was found in a man aged 35 to 55 in good health. CDR3 nucleotides: TGCGCCAGCAGCCAAGATAATAAGTACGAGCAGTACTTC. Translation: CASSQDNKYEQYF.